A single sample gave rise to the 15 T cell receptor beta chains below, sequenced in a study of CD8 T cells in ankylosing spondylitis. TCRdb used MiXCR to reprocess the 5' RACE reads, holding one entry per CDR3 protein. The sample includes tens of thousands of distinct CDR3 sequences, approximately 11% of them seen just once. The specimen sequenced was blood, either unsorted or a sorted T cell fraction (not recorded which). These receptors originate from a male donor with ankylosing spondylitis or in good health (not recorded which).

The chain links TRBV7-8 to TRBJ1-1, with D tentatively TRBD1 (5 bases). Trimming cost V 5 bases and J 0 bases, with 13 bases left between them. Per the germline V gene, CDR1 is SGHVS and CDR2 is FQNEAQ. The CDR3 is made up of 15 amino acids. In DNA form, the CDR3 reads TGTGCCAGCAGCCCAGCCGGGGGGATGAACACTGAAGCTTTCTTT. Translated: CASSPAGGMNTEAFF.

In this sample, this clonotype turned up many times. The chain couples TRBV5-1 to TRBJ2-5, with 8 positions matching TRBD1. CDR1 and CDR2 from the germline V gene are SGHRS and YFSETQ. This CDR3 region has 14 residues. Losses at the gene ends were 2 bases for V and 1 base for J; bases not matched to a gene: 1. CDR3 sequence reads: CASSFTGGQETQYF. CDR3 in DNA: TGCGCCAGCAGCTTCACAGGGGGCCAAGAGACCCAGTACTTC. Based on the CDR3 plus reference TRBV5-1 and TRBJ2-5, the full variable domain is KAGVTQTPRYLIKTRGQQVTLSCSPISGHRSVSWYQQTPGQGLQFLFEYFSETQRNKGNFPGRFSGRQFSNSRSEMNVSTLELGDSALYLCASSFTGGQETQYFGPGTRLLVL.

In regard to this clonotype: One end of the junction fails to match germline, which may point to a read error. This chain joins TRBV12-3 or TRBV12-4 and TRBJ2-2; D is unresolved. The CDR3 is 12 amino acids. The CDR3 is CTSSLSTGELFF. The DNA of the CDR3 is TGTACCAGCAGTTTAAGTACCGGGGAGCTGTTTTTT.

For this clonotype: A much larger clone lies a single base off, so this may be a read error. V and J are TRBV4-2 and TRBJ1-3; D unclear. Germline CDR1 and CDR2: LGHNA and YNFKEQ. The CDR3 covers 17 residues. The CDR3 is CASSQEPGKASGNTINF. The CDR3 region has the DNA TGTGCCAGCAGCCAAGAACCGGGAAAAGCTTCTGGAAACACCATAAATTTT.

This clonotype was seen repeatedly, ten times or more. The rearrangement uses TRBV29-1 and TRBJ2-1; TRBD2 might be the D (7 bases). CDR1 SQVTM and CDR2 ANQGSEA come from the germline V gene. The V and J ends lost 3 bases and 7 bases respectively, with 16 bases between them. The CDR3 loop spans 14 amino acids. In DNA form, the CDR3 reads TGCAGCGTTGAGGTTACTGGGGGGGCGAATGAGCAGTTCTTC. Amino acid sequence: CSVEVTGGANEQFF.

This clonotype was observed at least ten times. Here the CDR3 reads CASSVGGQVAMRSPLHF. The CDR3 DNA reads TGTGCCAGCAGCGTGGGGGGACAGGTGGCTATGAGGTCACCCCTCCACTTT. The chain links TRBV9 to TRBJ1-6; TRBD1 matches 8 bases. V shed 2 bases, J shed 10 bases, and the junction held 14 bases outside the gene matches. The CDR3 runs to 17 residues. Per germline, CDR1 SGDLS and CDR2 YYNGEE.

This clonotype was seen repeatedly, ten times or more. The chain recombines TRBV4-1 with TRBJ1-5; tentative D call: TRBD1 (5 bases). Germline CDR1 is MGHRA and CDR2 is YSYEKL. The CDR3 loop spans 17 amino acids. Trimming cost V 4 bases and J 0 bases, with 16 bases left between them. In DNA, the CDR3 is TGCGCCAGCAGCCCCGTCGACAGTCTACCTAGCAATCAGCCCCAGCATTTT. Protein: CASSPVDSLPSNQPQHF.

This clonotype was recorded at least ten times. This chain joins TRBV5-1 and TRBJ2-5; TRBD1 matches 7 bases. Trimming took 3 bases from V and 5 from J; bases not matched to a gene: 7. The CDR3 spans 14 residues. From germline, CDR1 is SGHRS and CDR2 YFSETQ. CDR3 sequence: CASSYHRGGETQYF. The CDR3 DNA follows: TGCGCCAGCAGCTACCACAGGGGTGGGGAGACCCAGTACTTC.

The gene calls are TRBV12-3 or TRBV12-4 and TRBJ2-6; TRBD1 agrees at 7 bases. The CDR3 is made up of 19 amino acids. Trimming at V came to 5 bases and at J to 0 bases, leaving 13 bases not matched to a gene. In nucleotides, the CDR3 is TGTGCCAGCAGTCACGGACAGGATCCCCTGAGCTCTGGGGCCAACGTCCTGACTTTC. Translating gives CASSHGQDPLSSGANVLTF.

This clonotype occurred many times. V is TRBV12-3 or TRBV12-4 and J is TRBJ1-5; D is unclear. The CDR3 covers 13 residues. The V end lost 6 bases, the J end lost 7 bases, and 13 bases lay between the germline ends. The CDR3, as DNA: TGTGCCAGCAGCGAGGTGAGCAGACAGCCCCAGCATTTT. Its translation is CASSEVSRQPQHF.

In DNA, the CDR3 is TGTGCCTTCAGTTTACTAGCGGGGGTATCACCTAGCACAGATACGCAGTATTTT. Its translation is CAFSLLAGVSPSTDTQYF. The rearrangement joins TRBV12-3 or TRBV12-4 to TRBJ2-3, with 11 bases aligning to TRBD2. The V gene end was trimmed by 11 bases and the J gene end by 0 bases; junction bases not matched to a gene: 16. The CDR3 consists of 18 residues.

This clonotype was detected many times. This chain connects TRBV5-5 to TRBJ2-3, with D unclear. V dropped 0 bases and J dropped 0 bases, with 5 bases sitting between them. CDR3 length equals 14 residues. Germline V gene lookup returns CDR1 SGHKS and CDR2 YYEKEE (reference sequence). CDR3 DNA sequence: TGTGCCAGCAGCTTGGCAGTTAGCACAGATACGCAGTATTTT. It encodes CASSLAVSTDTQYF.

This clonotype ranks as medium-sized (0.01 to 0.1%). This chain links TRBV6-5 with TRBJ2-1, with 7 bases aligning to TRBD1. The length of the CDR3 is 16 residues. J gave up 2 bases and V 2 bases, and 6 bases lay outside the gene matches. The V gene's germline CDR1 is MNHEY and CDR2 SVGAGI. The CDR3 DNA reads TGTGCCAGCAGTTACAACAGGGGTTCCCCCTACAATGAGCAGTTCTTC. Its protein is CASSYNRGSPYNEQFF.

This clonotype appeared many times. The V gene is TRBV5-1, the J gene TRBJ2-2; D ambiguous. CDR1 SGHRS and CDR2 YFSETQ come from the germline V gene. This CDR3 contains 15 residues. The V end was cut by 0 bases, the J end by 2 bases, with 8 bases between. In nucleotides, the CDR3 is TGCGCCAGCAGCTTGGACTGGTCTAACACCGGGGAGCTGTTTTTT. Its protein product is CASSLDWSNTGELFF.

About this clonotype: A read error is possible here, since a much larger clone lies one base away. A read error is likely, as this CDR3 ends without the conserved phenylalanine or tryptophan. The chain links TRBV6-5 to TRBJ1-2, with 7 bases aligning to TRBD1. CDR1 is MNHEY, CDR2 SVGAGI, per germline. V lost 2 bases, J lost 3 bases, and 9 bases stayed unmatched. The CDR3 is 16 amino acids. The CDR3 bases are TGTGCCAGCAGTTACAGCTACGACAGGGAGGACTATGGCTACACCTCC. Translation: CASSYSYDREDYGYTS.